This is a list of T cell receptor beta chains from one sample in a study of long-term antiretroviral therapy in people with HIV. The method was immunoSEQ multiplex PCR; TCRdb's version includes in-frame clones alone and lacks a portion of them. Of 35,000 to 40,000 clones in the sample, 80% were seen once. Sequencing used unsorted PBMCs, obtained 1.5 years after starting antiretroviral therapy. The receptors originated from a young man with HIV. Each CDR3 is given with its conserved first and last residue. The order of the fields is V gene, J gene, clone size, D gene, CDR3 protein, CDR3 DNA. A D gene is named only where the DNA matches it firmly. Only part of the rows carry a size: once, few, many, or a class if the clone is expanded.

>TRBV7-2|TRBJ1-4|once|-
CASSQGGRREEKLFF
TGTGCCAGCAGCCAGGGAGGCAGGCGGGAGGAAAAACTGTTTTTT
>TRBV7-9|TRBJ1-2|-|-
CASSSPLGYTF
TGTGCCAGCAGCTCCCCCCTCGGCTACACCTTC
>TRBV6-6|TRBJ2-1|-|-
CASKNNNEQFF
TGTGCCAGCAAGAACAACAATGAGCAGTTCTTC
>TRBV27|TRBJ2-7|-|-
CASSLYPPGVRDEQYF
TGTGCCAGCAGTTTATACCCCCCCGGGGTCCGGGACGAGCAGTACTTC
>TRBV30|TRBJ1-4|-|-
CAWSVLSMEEKLFF
TGTGCCTGGAGTGTACTCTCCATGGAAGAAAAACTGTTTTTT
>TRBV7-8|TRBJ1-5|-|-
CASSLDPRPQPQHF
TGTGCCAGCAGCTTAGATCCCAGACCTCAGCCCCAGCATTTT
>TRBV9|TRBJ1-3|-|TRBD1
CASKGGQVGNTIYF
TGTGCCAGCAAGGGGGGACAGGTCGGAAACACCATATATTTT
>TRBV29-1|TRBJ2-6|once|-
CSVLPSGARVHSGANVLTF
TGCAGCGTACTCCCGTCGGGGGCGCGGGTCCATTCCGGGGCCAACGTCCTGACTTTC
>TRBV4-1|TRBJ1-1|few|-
CASSQDTGYTEAFF
TGCGCCAGCAGCCAAGATACAGGGTATACGGAAGCTTTCTTT
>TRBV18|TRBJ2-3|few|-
CASSDTSTDTQYF
TGTGCCAGCTCAGACACTAGCACAGATACGCAGTATTTT
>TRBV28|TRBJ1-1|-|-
CASSPHAEAFF
TGTGCCAGCAGTCCTCATGCTGAAGCTTTCTTT
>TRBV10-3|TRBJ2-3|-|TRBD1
CAISESAGTASTDTQYF
TGTGCCATCAGTGAGTCTGCCGGGACAGCGAGCACAGATACGCAGTATTTT
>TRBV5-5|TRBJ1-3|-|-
CASSLSQGSGNTIYF
TGTGCCAGCAGCTTGTCGCAGGGCTCTGGAAACACCATATATTTT
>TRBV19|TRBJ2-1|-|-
CASRNSFYNEQFF
TGTGCCAGTAGGAATAGCTTCTACAATGAGCAGTTCTTC
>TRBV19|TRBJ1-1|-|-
CASSNGDRNTEAFF
TGTGCCAGTAGTAACGGGGATCGAAACACTGAAGCTTTCTTT
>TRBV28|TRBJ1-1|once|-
CAAGRWDTEAFF
TGTGCCGCGGGGCGTTGGGACACTGAAGCTTTCTTT
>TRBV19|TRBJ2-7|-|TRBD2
CASTDGGTSGSGEQYF
TGTGCCAGTACCGACGGTGGGACTAGCGGGTCTGGGGAGCAGTACTTC
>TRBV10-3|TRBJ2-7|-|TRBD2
CAISEGLAGSSYEQYF
TGTGCCATCAGTGAAGGACTAGCGGGAAGCTCCTACGAGCAGTACTTC
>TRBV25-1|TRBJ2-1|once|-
CASSAGYEQFF
TGTGCCAGCAGTGCAGGGTATGAGCAGTTCTTC
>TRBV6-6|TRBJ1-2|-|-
CASSPPRGFYYGYTF
TGTGCCAGCAGTCCCCCCAGGGGCTTTTACTATGGCTACACCTTC
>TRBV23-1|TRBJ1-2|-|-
CASSLRRPGYTF
TGCGCCAGCAGTCTCCGACGGCCTGGCTACACCTTC
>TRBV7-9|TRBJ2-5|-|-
CASSWAATAYQETQYF
TGTGCCAGCAGCTGGGCGGCGACAGCGTACCAAGAGACCCAGTACTTC
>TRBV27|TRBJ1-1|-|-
CASSLDLKNTEAFF
TGTGCCAGCAGTTTAGACTTGAAGAACACTGAAGCTTTCTTT
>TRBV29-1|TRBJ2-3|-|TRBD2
CSVPRLASTDTQYF
TGCAGCGTTCCAAGACTAGCTAGCACAGATACGCAGTATTTT
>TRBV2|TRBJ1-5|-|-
CASSGESGNQPQHF
TGTGCCAGCAGTGGGGAGTCGGGCAATCAGCCCCAGCATTTT
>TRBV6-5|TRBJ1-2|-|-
CASSPGTHLVGGYTF
TGTGCCAGCAGTCCCGGGACACACCTGGTAGGCGGCTACACCTTC
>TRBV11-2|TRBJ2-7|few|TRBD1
CASSRDRGYEQYF
TGTGCCAGCAGCAGGGACAGGGGGTACGAGCAGTACTTC
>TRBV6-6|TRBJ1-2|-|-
CASSSDRRANYGYTF
TGTGCCAGCAGCTCAGACAGGAGGGCTAACTATGGCTACACCTTC
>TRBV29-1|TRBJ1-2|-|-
CSAFGEGSNYGYTF
TGCAGCGCCTTCGGGGAAGGGAGTAACTATGGCTACACCTTC
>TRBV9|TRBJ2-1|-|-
CASSPSIGVIYNEQFF
TGTGCCAGCAGCCCCTCTATAGGAGTTATCTACAATGAGCAGTTCTTC
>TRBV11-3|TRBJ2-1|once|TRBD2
CASGRGDSRNEQFF
TGTGCCAGCGGACGGGGGGACTCCAGAAATGAGCAGTTCTTC
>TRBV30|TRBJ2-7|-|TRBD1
CAWNDRGLKNFYEQYF
TGTGCCTGGAACGACAGGGGGCTGAAGAACTTCTACGAGCAGTACTTC
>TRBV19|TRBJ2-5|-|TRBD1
CASSVGQGQETQYF
TGTGCCAGTAGCGTGGGACAGGGACAAGAGACCCAGTACTTC
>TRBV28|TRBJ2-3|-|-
CASSPGKADTQYF
TGTGCCAGCAGCCCAGGGAAGGCAGATACGCAGTATTTT
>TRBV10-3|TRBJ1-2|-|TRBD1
CAISGGDRAGVFVDYGYTF
TGTGCCATCAGTGGGGGGGACAGGGCGGGTGTGTTTGTCGACTATGGCTACACCTTC
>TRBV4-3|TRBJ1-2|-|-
CASSQDPGSNYGYTF
TGCGCCAGCAGCCAAGATCCTGGCAGCAACTATGGCTACACCTTC
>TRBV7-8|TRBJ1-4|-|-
CASSLEAQRDEKLFF
TGTGCCAGCAGCTTAGAGGCACAGAGGGATGAAAAACTGTTTTTT
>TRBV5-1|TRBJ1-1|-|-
CASRSGALNTEAFF
TGCGCCAGCAGGTCGGGAGCTCTGAACACTGAAGCTTTCTTT
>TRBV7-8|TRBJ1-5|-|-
CASSFDRNQPQHF
TGTGCCAGCAGTTTCGACAGGAATCAGCCCCAGCATTTT
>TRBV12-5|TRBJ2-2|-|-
CASGQGYAGELFF
TGTGCTAGTGGCCAAGGATACGCCGGGGAGCTGTTTTTT
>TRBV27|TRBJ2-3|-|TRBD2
CASSKGLAVPFTDTQYF
TGTGCCAGCAGTAAAGGACTAGCGGTCCCATTCACAGATACGCAGTATTTT
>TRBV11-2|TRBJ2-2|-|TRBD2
CASRSGLAGGPNTGELFF
TGTGCCAGCAGGTCGGGACTAGCGGGAGGGCCGAACACCGGGGAGCTGTTTTTT
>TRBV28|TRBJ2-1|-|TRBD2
CASSLWTGLAGARDEQFF
TGTGCCAGCAGTTTATGGACCGGGCTAGCGGGAGCTAGGGATGAGCAGTTCTTC
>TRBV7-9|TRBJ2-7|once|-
CASSLTSYEQYF
TGTGCCAGCAGCTTGACCTCCTACGAGCAGTACTTC
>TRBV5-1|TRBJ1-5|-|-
CASSLDGGGTQPQHF
TGCGCCAGCAGCTTGGACGGGGGAGGTACTCAGCCCCAGCATTTT
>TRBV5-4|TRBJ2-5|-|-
CASSLGAQETQYF
TGTGCCAGCAGTTTGGGAGCCCAAGAGACCCAGTACTTC
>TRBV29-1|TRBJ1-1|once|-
CSVFWGTLATEAFF
TGCAGCGTATTTTGGGGCACGTTGGCCACTGAAGCTTTCTTT
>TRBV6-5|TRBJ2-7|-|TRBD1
CASSYSPTGVREQYF
TGTGCCAGCAGTTACTCCCCGACAGGGGTGCGGGAGCAGTACTTC
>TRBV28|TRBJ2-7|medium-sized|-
CASSPPWQRSYEQYF
TGTGCCAGCAGTCCACCCTGGCAGAGGTCCTACGAGCAGTACTTC
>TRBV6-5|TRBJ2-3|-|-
CASSGGLSPDTQYF
TGTGCCAGCAGCGGGGGACTCTCTCCCGATACGCAGTATTTT
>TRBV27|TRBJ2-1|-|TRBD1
CASTYGTVGSYNEQFF
TGTGCCAGCACCTATGGGACAGTCGGATCCTACAATGAGCAGTTCTTC
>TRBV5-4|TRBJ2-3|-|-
CASSLTGRDTQYF
TGTGCCAGCAGCCTCACGGGTCGAGATACGCAGTATTTT
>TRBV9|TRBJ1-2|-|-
CASSLRPDRGYGYTF
TGTGCCAGCAGCCTCCGACCGGACAGAGGGTATGGCTACACCTTC
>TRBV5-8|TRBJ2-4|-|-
CASSLLPVLAKNIQYF
TGTGCCAGCAGCTTGCTGCCAGTTCTAGCCAAAAACATTCAGTACTTC
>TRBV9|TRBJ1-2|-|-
CASSVRDQYGYTF
TGTGCCAGCAGCGTTAGGGATCAGTATGGCTACACCTTC
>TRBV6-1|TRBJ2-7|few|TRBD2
CASSEGLAVSYEQYF
TGTGCCAGCAGTGAAGGTCTAGCGGTATCCTACGAGCAGTACTTC
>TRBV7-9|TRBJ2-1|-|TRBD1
CASISTGGGYEQFF
TGTGCCAGCATCTCGACAGGGGGCGGATATGAGCAGTTCTTC
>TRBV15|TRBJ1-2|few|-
CATSRAQGHGYTF
TGTGCCACCAGCCGGGCCCAGGGGCATGGCTACACCTTC